This TCR beta chain was recorded in a study of CD8 T cells in ankylosing spondylitis. Each TCR beta library was made by quantitative 5'-RACE that incorporated molecular barcodes. Each CDR3 protein is one row after TCRdb ran MiXCR on the 5' RACE reads. The sample consists of about 96,000 distinct CDR3 sequences, 27% of them appearing once. Sequenced material: blood, either unsorted or a sorted T cell fraction (not recorded which). This TCR came from a male donor with ankylosing spondylitis or in good health (not recorded which).

CDR3 in DNA: TGTGCCAGCTCACCACGGACTAGCGGGAGCACAGATACGCAGTATTTT. This gives the protein CASSPRTSGSTDTQYF. The chain has TRBV18 and TRBJ2-3, with 11 positions matching TRBD2. The germline V gene encodes CDR1 KGHSH and CDR2 LQKENI. Trimming took 1 base from V and 0 from J; bases not matched to a gene: 0. The CDR3 contains 16 residues.